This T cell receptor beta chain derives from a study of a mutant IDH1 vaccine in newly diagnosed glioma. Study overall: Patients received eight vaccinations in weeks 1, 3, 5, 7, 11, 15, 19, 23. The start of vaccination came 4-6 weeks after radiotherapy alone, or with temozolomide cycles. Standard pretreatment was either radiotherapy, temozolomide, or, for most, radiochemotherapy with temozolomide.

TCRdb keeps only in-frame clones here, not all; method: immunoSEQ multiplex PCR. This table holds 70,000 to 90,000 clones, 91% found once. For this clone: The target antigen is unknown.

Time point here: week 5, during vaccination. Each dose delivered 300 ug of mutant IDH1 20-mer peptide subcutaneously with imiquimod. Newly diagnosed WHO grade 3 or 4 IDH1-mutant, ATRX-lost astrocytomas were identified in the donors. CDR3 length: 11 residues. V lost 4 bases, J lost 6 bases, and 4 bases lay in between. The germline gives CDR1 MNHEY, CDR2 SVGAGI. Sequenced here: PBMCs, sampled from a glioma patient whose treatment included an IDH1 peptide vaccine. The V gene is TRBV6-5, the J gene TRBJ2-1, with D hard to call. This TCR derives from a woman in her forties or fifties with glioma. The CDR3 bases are TGTGCCAGCAGTTGGTTCAATGAGCAGTTCTTC. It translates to CASSWFNEQFF.